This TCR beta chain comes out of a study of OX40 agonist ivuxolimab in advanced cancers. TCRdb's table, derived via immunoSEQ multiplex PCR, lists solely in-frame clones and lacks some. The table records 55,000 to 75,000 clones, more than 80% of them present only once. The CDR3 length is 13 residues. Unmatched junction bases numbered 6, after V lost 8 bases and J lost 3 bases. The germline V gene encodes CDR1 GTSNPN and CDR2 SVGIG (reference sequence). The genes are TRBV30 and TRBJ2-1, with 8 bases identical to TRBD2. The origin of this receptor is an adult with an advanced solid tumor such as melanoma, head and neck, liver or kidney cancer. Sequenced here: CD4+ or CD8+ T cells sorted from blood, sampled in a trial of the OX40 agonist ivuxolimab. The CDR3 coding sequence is TGTGCCCAGAGTGCGGGGGGCTACAATGAGCAGTTCTTC. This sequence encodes CAQSAGGYNEQFF.